This T cell receptor beta chain was identified in a study of blood T cell repertoires in COVID-19. Overall study context: COVID-19 samples from acute and convalescent phases originated in the United States, Italy and Spain.

In its sample, this clone was seen once. This CDR3 region has 16 residues. Trimming stripped 3 bases from V and 0 bases from J, with 16 bases between. CDR1 is DFQATT, CDR2 SNEGSKA, per germline (reference sequence). Per the study methods: Cell counts per sample came from amplifying reference gene primers. This table comes from immunoSEQ multiplex PCR, and its TCRdb copy is limited to in-frame clones, with some not included. From that table come the V and J calls and clone size; the DNA was used to work out D and trimming. The data show 200,000 to 300,000 clones, around nine tenths seen once. The sequencing sample was made of peripheral blood. The clonotype originates from a woman aged 60-75 years with COVID-19, enrolled during active disease. The chain combines TRBV20-1 with TRBJ2-3, with D possibly matching TRBD1 (5 bases). CDR3 loop: CSASHSGAPSTDTQYF. The DNA of the CDR3 is TGCAGTGCTAGTCACAGTGGGGCTCCTAGCACAGATACGCAGTATTTT.